This passage covers 25 T cell receptor beta chains from one sample sequenced in a study of T cells after yellow fever vaccination. TCRdb re-analysed the 5' RACE reads in MiXCR, keeping a single row per CDR3 protein. The data contain around 230,000 distinct CDR3 sequences, 5.5% to 8.5% of them seen just once; the ten biggest clones take up 1% to 1.2%. This sample comprised CD4+ T cells sorted from PBMCs, obtained on the day of the yellow fever booster vaccination. These receptors all come from a young man who received the YFV17D yellow fever vaccine.

This chain joins TRBV7-2 and TRBJ2-5; weak D call: TRBD2 (5 bases). Trimming removed 5 bases at V and 7 bases at J, with 11 bases between. Germline assignment: CDR1 SGHTA and CDR2 FQGNSA. This CDR3 is 12 amino acids long. CDR3 DNA sequence: TGTGCCAGCAGCCCCCCGAGGGCGACCCAGTACTTC. This encodes CASSPPRATQYF.

This clonotype was counted many times. V gene TRBV5-1 combines with J gene TRBJ1-3, with TRBD1 matching over 7 bases. Germline V CDR1 and CDR2: SGHRS, YFSETQ. This CDR3 spans 15 amino acids. With V trimmed by 5 bases and J by 4 bases, 9 bases remained unmatched. The CDR3 here is CASSTKTGPGNTIYF. CDR3 DNA sequence: TGCGCCAGCAGTACCAAGACAGGGCCAGGAAACACCATATATTTT.

This chain connects TRBV11-2 to TRBJ2-7, with 10 nucleotides matching TRBD2. Germline V CDR1 and CDR2: SGHAT, FQNNGV. J was trimmed by 0 bases and V by 4 bases; bases with no gene match: 12. The CDR3 loop spans 18 amino acids. The DNA for the CDR3 is TGTGCCAGCAGCTCTGCGAGAGCGGGAGGGGTAATCTCCTACGAGCAGTACTTC. This codes for CASSSARAGGVISYEQYF.

This clonotype was recorded at least ten times. The chain carries TRBV3-1 and TRBJ2-5; D gene uncertain. Germline assignment: CDR1 LGHDT and CDR2 YNNKEL (reference sequence). V gave up 9 bases and J gave up 2 bases, with 10 bases separating them. The CDR3 totals 12 residues. The CDR3 DNA reads TGTGCCAGTAGTATACGGCAAGAGACCCAGTACTTC. As protein: CASSIRQETQYF.

This clonotype has just a few counts. The chain uses TRBV28 and TRBJ1-3, with D maybe TRBD1 (5 bases). Germline V gene data show CDR1 as MDHEN and CDR2 as SYDVKM. Trimming took off 8 bases at V and 0 bases at J, with 11 bases between the two ends. There are 14 residues in the CDR3. CDR3 protein: CASDSRSSGNTIYF. CDR3 nucleotide sequence: TGTGCCAGCGACAGCCGAAGCTCTGGAAACACCATATATTTT.

The rearrangement uses TRBV20-1 and TRBJ2-1; the match to TRBD2 covers 7 bases. Germline assignment: CDR1 DFQATT and CDR2 SNEGSKA (reference sequence). V lost 2 bases to trimming and J lost 6 bases; unmatched junction nucleotides: 19. The CDR3 loop spans 18 amino acids. The CDR3 bases are TGCAGTGCTAGAAGCCTAGCGGTAGGGCCTATCAACCCCAATGAGCAGTTCTTC. The encoded protein is CSARSLAVGPINPNEQFF.

The chain recombines TRBV6-2 or TRBV6-3 with TRBJ2-7, with D maybe TRBD1 (5 bases). V lost 6 bases, J lost 1 base, and 13 bases lay in between. This CDR3 region has 14 residues. Germline CDR1 MNHEY, CDR2 SVGEGT. CDR3 sequence: CASSSMTDSYEQYF. The DNA of the CDR3 is TGTGCCAGCAGCTCGATGACAGATTCCTACGAGCAGTACTTC.

This clonotype was seen a handful of times. The chain uses TRBV4-3 and TRBJ2-1, with D perhaps TRBD1 (6 bases). CDR1 is LGHNA, CDR2 YSLEER, per germline. This CDR3 is 13 amino acids long. The germline V and J ends were trimmed by 0 bases and 9 bases, with 9 bases remaining between them. The CDR3 is CASSQDDRREQFF. The CDR3 bases are TGCGCCAGCAGCCAAGATGACAGGCGTGAGCAGTTCTTC.

There are many counts of this clonotype. The CDR3, as DNA: TGTGCCACCAGTGAGGGGGACAGGATGGCCGGGGAGCTGTTTTTT. Protein product: CATSEGDRMAGELFF. V gene TRBV24-1 combines with J gene TRBJ2-2; 8 positions agree with TRBD1. Germline V gives CDR1 KGHDR, CDR2 SFDVKD. The CDR3 extends over 15 amino acids. With V trimmed by 4 bases and J by 6 bases, 6 bases remained unmatched.

This clonotype has ten or more counts. The chain recombines TRBV20-1 with TRBJ2-1, with 9 bases fitting TRBD1. The ends lost 1 base at V and 4 bases at J; junction bases unmatched: 8. The CDR3 totals 16 residues. Per germline, CDR1 DFQATT and CDR2 SNEGSKA (reference sequence). The CDR3 spells CSARGERQGGYNEQFF. In DNA form, the CDR3 reads TGCAGTGCTAGAGGGGAGAGACAGGGGGGTTACAATGAGCAGTTCTTC.

This clonotype occurred a few times. V is TRBV29-1 and J is TRBJ2-1; the D gene is possibly TRBD2 (5 bases). The CDR3 is made up of 15 amino acids. Trimming shortened V by 7 bases and J by 6 bases, and 22 bases separated the two germline ends. CDR1 SQVTM and CDR2 ANQGSEA come from the germline V gene. In DNA form, the CDR3 reads TGCAGCGCCCGGGGTCGGGGTAGAGGAGGCAATGAGCAGTTCTTC. Translation: CSARGRGRGGNEQFF.

Only a few counts were recorded for this clonotype. The chain couples TRBV12-3 or TRBV12-4 to TRBJ2-7; D could derive from TRBD1 or TRBD2 (7 bases each). CDR3 length: 15 amino acids. The germline V and J ends were trimmed by 6 bases and 1 base, with 16 bases remaining between them. The CDR3 region is CASRQGGEASYEQYF. The DNA for the CDR3 is TGTGCCAGCAGGCAGGGGGGGGAGGCGTCCTACGAGCAGTACTTC.

V usage is TRBV29-1 and J usage is TRBJ2-3, with TRBD2 as a possible D gene (5 bases). Germline V lookup: CDR1 SQVTM, CDR2 ANQGSEA. The V and J ends lost 7 bases and 1 base respectively, with 9 bases between them. There are 12 residues in the CDR3. CDR3 in amino acids: CSERVGTDTQYF. The CDR3 nucleotides read TGCAGCGAGAGGGTTGGCACAGATACGCAGTATTTT.

The genes are TRBV7-9 and TRBJ2-7; D uncertain. The germline CDR1 and CDR2 sequences are SEHNR and FQNEAQ (reference sequence). The CDR3 covers 14 residues. Trimming pared 7 bases from V and 0 bases from J, leaving 13 bases between. The CDR3 DNA sequence: TGTGCCAGCACCGACGGAGTGAACTCCTACGAGCAGTACTTC. It encodes CASTDGVNSYEQYF.

This clonotype was counted at least ten times. J is TRBJ1-5 and V is TRBV18; 10 bases are a match to TRBD1. From germline, CDR1 is KGHSH and CDR2 LQKENI. The CDR3 runs to 15 residues. V trimming: 3 bases; J trimming: 6 bases; junction bases outside the gene matches: 5. The CDR3, as DNA: TGTGCCAGCTCACCCGGGACAGGGGTTACTCAGCCCCAGCATTTT. Translating gives CASSPGTGVTQPQHF.

This clonotype was seen repeatedly, ten times or more. The rearrangement uses TRBV15 and TRBJ2-1, with 8 bases lining up with TRBD1. The CDR3 extends over 14 amino acids. V lost 0 bases, J lost 8 bases, and 3 bases stayed unmatched. CDR1 LNHNV and CDR2 YYDKDF come from the germline V gene (reference sequence). CDR3 sequence: CATSRDRGRYEQFF. The CDR3 DNA is TGTGCCACCAGCAGAGACAGGGGGCGGTATGAGCAGTTCTTC. The variable domain in full, with the rest retrieved from reference TRBV15 and TRBJ2-1, is DAMVIQNPRYQVTQFGKPVTLSCSQTLNHNVMYWYQQKSSQAPKLLFHYYDKDFNNEADTPDNFQSRRPNTSFCFLDIRSPGLGDTAMYLCATSRDRGRYEQFFGPGTRLTVL.

This clonotype occurred a few times. The chain has TRBV7-2 and TRBJ2-1; D gene unclear. V was pared by 2 bases and J by 8 bases, with 13 bases between. This CDR3 region has 14 residues. Germline CDR1 SGHTA, CDR2 FQGNSA. The CDR3 region is CASSLSPGTDEQFF. The CDR3 coding sequence is TGTGCCAGCAGCTTAAGTCCCGGTACGGATGAGCAGTTCTTC.

This clonotype was picked up many times. The chain links TRBV7-9 to TRBJ2-5; D possibly matches TRBD1 or TRBD2 (5 bases each). This CDR3 comprises 15 residues. The V gene's germline CDR1 is SEHNR and CDR2 FQNEAQ (reference sequence). V was shortened by 0 bases and J by 1 base, with 9 bases between the two germline ends. The CDR3 DNA reads TGTGCCAGCAGCTTAGCTAGGGACCTCCAAGAGACCCAGTACTTC. Encoded protein: CASSLARDLQETQYF.

The chain is built from TRBV5-1 and TRBJ1-4, with D perhaps matching TRBD1 (6 bases). CDR1 is SGHRS, CDR2 YFSETQ, per germline. V lost 2 bases to trimming and J lost 3 bases, with 14 bases between them. The CDR3 is 16 residues long. CDR3 sequence (DNA): TGCGCCAGCAGCTTCCTACAGGGTTCGGCTAATGAAAAACTGTTTTTT. It is translated as CASSFLQGSANEKLFF.

V usage is TRBV7-2 and J usage is TRBJ2-7, with 12 bases that match TRBD2. The CDR3 has 15 residues. CDR1 and CDR2 (germline): SGHTA, FQGNSA. The J segment lost 5 bases and the V segment lost 1 base, leaving 3 bases of the junction unmatched. The CDR3 loop reads CASSLGLAGADEQYF. CDR3 bases: TGTGCCAGCAGCTTAGGACTAGCGGGAGCTGACGAGCAGTACTTC.

The chain joins TRBV20-1 to TRBJ2-7, with D uncertain. CDR1 is DFQATT and CDR2 is SNEGSKA in the germline V gene (reference sequence). V was pared by 3 bases and J by 2 bases, with 8 bases between. The CDR3 runs to 12 residues. DNA for the CDR3: TGCAGTGCTAGTATGGGGACCTACGAGCAGTACTTC. Translated: CSASMGTYEQYF.

This clonotype was detected ten times or more. This sequence joins TRBV28 and TRBJ1-4; no clear D. V was trimmed by 7 bases and J by 11 bases, leaving 14 bases between them. The germline V gene encodes CDR1 MDHEN and CDR2 SYDVKM. The CDR3 covers 12 residues. CDR3 residues: CASTTHPGKLFF. The CDR3 DNA sequence: TGTGCCAGCACCACTCATCCCGGGAAACTGTTTTTT.

The genes are TRBV20-1 and TRBJ1-1; 7 bases fit TRBD1. The V segment lost 0 bases and the J segment 3 bases; nucleotides outside the gene matches: 7. This CDR3 is 15 amino acids long. Per the germline V gene, CDR1 is DFQATT and CDR2 is SNEGSKA (reference sequence). The DNA for the CDR3 is TGCAGTGCTAGAGACCCCCGGACAGGTTACACTGAAGCTTTCTTT. This encodes CSARDPRTGYTEAFF.

This clonotype was counted only a few times. The chain joins TRBV11-2 to TRBJ2-7; TRBD2 matches 9 bases. The length of the CDR3 is 15 residues. J was trimmed by 3 bases and V by 1 base; bases with no gene match: 4. Germline V lookup: CDR1 SGHAT, CDR2 FQNNGV. The CDR3 sequence is CASSLVDSGGYEQYF. CDR3 sequence (DNA): TGTGCCAGCAGCTTAGTAGATAGCGGGGGCTACGAGCAGTACTTC. Variable domain in full (rest from reference TRBV11-2 and TRBJ2-7): EAGVAQSPRYKIIEKRQSVAFWCNPISGHATLYWYQQILGQGPKLLIQFQNNGVVDDSQLPKDRFSAERLKGVDSTLKIQPAKLEDSAVYLCASSLVDSGGYEQYFGPGTRLTVT.

This clonotype was recorded a few times. This chain uses TRBV19 with TRBJ2-3; D is undetermined. CDR1 and CDR2 from the germline V gene are LNHDA and SQIVND (reference sequence). CDR3 length: 13 amino acids. Trimming left V 6 bases short and J 7 bases short, with 14 bases between. CDR3 nucleotides: TGTGCCAGTAGGATCCAATCTGGGTATACGCAGTATTTT. This codes for CASRIQSGYTQYF. The full variable domain, rest sourced from reference TRBV19 and TRBJ2-3, is DGGITQSPKYLFRKEGQNVTLSCEQNLNHDAMYWYRQDPGQGLRLIYYSQIVNDFQKGDIAEGYSVSREKKESFPLTVTSAQKNPTAFYLCASRIQSGYTQYFGPGTRLTVL.